This TCR beta chain was documented in a study of graft-versus-host responses after intestinal transplantation (dated by TCRdb to about 2021). About the investigation overall: Multivisceral, liver-intestinal, or isolated intestinal transplants were received by the recipients. Alloreactive clones were identified by sequencing pre-transplant mixed lymphocyte reaction products and comparing them with unstimulated pre-transplant donor and recipient T cells. All recipients received anti-thymocyte globulin induction followed by maintenance tacrolimus and steroids for about three years. The cohort enrolled about two dozen intestinal transplant recipients including one retransplant, and 3 patients lacking pretransplant specimens were excluded. Instead of going to the commercial service, samples from a few later patients were sequenced in-house on an Illumina MiSeq and processed with MiXCR. After intestinal transplantation, graft-versus-host and host-versus-graft alloreactive T cell clones were followed in the graft, circulation and bone marrow using bulk TCR-beta CDR3 sequencing. Donor T cell macrochimerism was defined as a peak of at least 4% donor T cells among recipient peripheral blood mononuclear cells. Points the paper makes about the study in general: GvH clones were detected in recipient bone marrow, and some of these GvH clones were observed earlier in ileal mucosa or blood, consistent with an intestinal mucosal origin. Patients with donor T cell macrochimerism had high GvH to HvG T cell clonal ratios in their allografts. The conclusions were limited by the relatively low number and heterogeneity of the intestinal transplant patients. Early after transplant, declines in HvG clones were associated with peak levels of circulating GvH clones.

Blood samples were collected up to 4 times in the first month after transplant and then at least monthly when available. With respect to this clone: Its antigen is still unknown. Nothing much larger sits one base from this clone, and base qualities are not available.

CDR1 and CDR2 were assigned from the germline V gene as SQVTM and ANQGSEA. Trimming takes 5 bases from V and 2 bases from J, and the germline ends sit 7 bases apart. The CDR3 goes from the cysteine to the phenylalanine over 11 residues. Only the CDR3 region is kept as DNA, spanning 33 bases read in frame from base 1. The receptor library was made with the immunoSEQ multiplex PCR assay. For most patients, high-throughput TCR-beta CDR3 sequencing of genomic DNA was performed by Adaptive Biotechnologies. In the paper's pipeline: TCR sequencing data for some 17 patients were retrieved from Adaptive's ImmunoSEQ software; a few other patients were processed with MiXCR and VDJtools. Because the origin of CDR3 nucleotide sequences shared between donor and recipient could not be assigned, those sequences were removed. Alloreactive clones required at least 2-fold expansion over unstimulated cells and minimum CFSE-low frequency of 0.002% (template counts) or 0.001% (read counts). Clones were considered mappable if detected in sequenced pre-transplant spleen, lymph node, or MLR CFSE-low populations of the donor or recipient. The cumulative frequency of alloreactive clones was calculated as a percentage of all sequences, weighted by copy number. TCRdb limited this immuneACCESS table to in-frame rearrangements with V and J called. A share of clones is missing; checked studies link under half to unresolved V genes, and the rest is unexplained. The DNA gave D and trimming, while V, J and clone size come from that table. For this sample there are 35,000 to 45,000 clones; 85% to 90% appear just once. The ten biggest clones cover approximately 7.1% of the sample.

Sequenced here: PBMCs, sampled 260 to 270 days after transplant. Rearrangement joined TRBV29-1 to TRBJ2-7; the D gene is unclear. This sequence was found in a human patient who received an intestinal transplant, so some T cells may come from the graft donor. The CDR3 amino acid sequence is: CSVRVAYEQYF. The nucleotides read TGCAGCGTTCGGGTAGCCTACGAGCAGTACTTC.